This T cell receptor beta chain was recovered during a study of cytomegalovirus exposure and HLA in healthy donors. PCR involved 60 Vbeta and 13 Jbeta primers. Measured with immunoSEQ multiplex PCR; TCRdb has only the in-frame clones, and not every one. The table includes about 190,000 clones, over 70% detected once. CDR3 size: 13 residues. CDR1 SGHVS and CDR2 FNYEAQ come from the germline V gene. About this clone: The antigen is undetermined. The junction does not match germline at one end; this may be a read error.

Unrecorded immune exposures were likely, despite nominal health at sampling. Study results and caveats: Across donors, most TCRs were seen rarely, yet some public ones were widespread. TCR beta V- and J-gene trimming, according to a later analysis, was linked to a missense DCLRE1C variant.

The sequence was obtained from a woman aged 30 to 39 in good health and CMV-seropositive. The rearrangement joins TRBV7-6 to TRBJ2-7; TRBD2 aligns across 7 bases. What was sequenced was PBMCs. The CDR3 here is CASSSTSSNEQYF. The CDR3 bases are TGTGCCAGCAGCTCGACTAGCTCCAACGAGCAGTACTTC.